This T cell receptor (beta chain) is from a study of cytomegalovirus exposure and HLA in healthy donors. Primers included in the PCR were 60 Vbeta and 13 Jbeta primers. Authors' data handling: Around 10 million of the 60 million to 80 million unique TCR beta chains counted in a later analysis were shared. Method: immunoSEQ multiplex PCR; TCRdb's copy keeps in-frame clones and lacks some. V, J and clone size are taken as reported in that table, and D and trimming were inferred from the DNA itself. The data contain roughly 99,000 clones, 81% of them singletons. Note on this clone: Antigen unknown.

CDR1 ENHRY and CDR2 SYGVKD come from the germline V gene. The CDR3 sequence is 15 residues long. The germline V and J ends were trimmed by 2 bases and 5 bases, with 13 bases remaining between them. General observations from the study: HLA-A and HLA-B allele assignments for most subjects were reportedly predicted accurately using TCR beta sequences.

The sequence came from a man aged 25 to 45 in good health and CMV-seronegative. J is TRBJ2-1 and V is TRBV10-3, with D tentatively TRBD2 (7 bases). Sequencing was carried out using PBMCs. CDR3 nucleotide sequence: TGTGCCATCAGTGAGGAGGGGGGGGTAGACAATGAGCAGTTCTTC. This sequence encodes CAISEEGGVDNEQFF.